This is a list of T cell receptor beta chains from one sample in a study of CD8+ T cells in alopecia areata. Clones were read by immunoSEQ multiplex PCR, and TCRdb kept only the in-frame ones, dropping some. This table has roughly 120,000 clones, roughly two thirds appearing once. The sequenced material came from CD4+ T cells sorted from blood. The origin of the receptors is a human donor in good health. CDR3s include the opening cysteine and the closing phenylalanine or tryptophan. The D gene is left open where the match is weak. Size values are once, few and many counts, or a class for expanded clones, and some rows have none.

V gene,D gene,J gene,clone size,CDR3 DNA,CDR3 protein
TRBV27,.,TRBJ1-6,.,TGTGCCAGCAGTTGGACTAATTCACCCCTCCACTTT,CASSWTNSPLHF
TRBV10-3,.,TRBJ2-3,.,TGTGCCATCAGTGAGTCATCGGGCCCGCAGTATTTT,CAISESSGPQYF
TRBV5-6,TRBD1,TRBJ1-6,.,TGTGCCAGCAGCTGGGACAGGGTTAATTCACCCCTCCACTTT,CASSWDRVNSPLHF
TRBV6-5,.,TRBJ2-3,.,TGTGCCAGCAACCGCCGGGGACTCACAGATACGCAGTATTTT,CASNRRGLTDTQYF
TRBV7-9,.,TRBJ1-6,.,TGTGCCAGCAGCTTTCAGCGGACAGAAGCTTCACCCCTCCACTTT,CASSFQRTEASPLHF
TRBV6-5,.,TRBJ1-2,many,TGTGCCAGCAGTCTCCGGGCGGGTACTGGCTACACCTTC,CASSLRAGTGYTF
TRBV6-6,.,TRBJ2-6,.,TGTGCCAGCAGTATAGGGGCCAACGTCCTGACTTTC,CASSIGANVLTF
TRBV6-6,TRBD1,TRBJ2-7,.,TGTGCCAGCAGCCCACAGGGGGCGCAGTTGAACGAGCAGTACTTC,CASSPQGAQLNEQYF
TRBV25-1,.,TRBJ2-1,.,TGTGCCAGCAGTGATCGGACCTTCAATGAGCAGTTCTTC,CASSDRTFNEQFF
TRBV20-1,.,TRBJ2-1,.,TGCAGTGCTAGTTTAGCTACTGAGCAGTTCTTC,CSASLATEQFF
TRBV29-1,TRBD2,TRBJ2-3,once,TGCAGCGCCCGGGGGGGTAGTTCTGATACGCAGTATTTT,CSARGGSSDTQYF
TRBV29-1,.,TRBJ1-5,few,TGCAGCGTTGTAACTCCGGGAGGCAATCAGCCCCAGCATTTT,CSVVTPGGNQPQHF
TRBV27,.,TRBJ1-1,.,TGTGCCAGCAGTTCACCGCCGCATACTGAAGCTTTCTTT,CASSSPPHTEAFF
TRBV30,TRBD1,TRBJ1-4,.,TGTGCCTGGAGTGTAGGCTGGGACAGATCGAGTGAAAAACTGTTTTTT,CAWSVGWDRSSEKLFF
TRBV29-1,.,TRBJ1-1,once,TGCAGCGTTGCCGATCCCCTACTGAACACTGAAGCTTTCTTT,CSVADPLLNTEAFF
TRBV29-1,.,TRBJ2-1,few,TGCAGCGTGTGGAGCGGATCCTACTACAATGAGCAGTTCTTC,CSVWSGSYYNEQFF
TRBV19,.,TRBJ2-6,.,TGTGCCAGTACCTTCCTGTCGGGAAACGGGGCCAACGTCCTGACTTTC,CASTFLSGNGANVLTF
TRBV11-2,.,TRBJ2-5,.,TGTGCCAGCAGCCGGGACGGGACACAAGAGACCCAGTACTTC,CASSRDGTQETQYF
TRBV5-4,.,TRBJ2-1,few,TGTGCCAGCAGCTTAGCCGGTGGGGGGAGGTCCTACAATGAGCAGTTCTTC,CASSLAGGGRSYNEQFF
TRBV23-1,.,TRBJ1-6,.,TGCGCCAGCACCATCGGGCAGGTCGATTCACCCCTCCACTTT,CASTIGQVDSPLHF
TRBV2,.,TRBJ2-5,.,TGTGCCAGCAGCCTGGACTATATACAAGAGACCCAGTACTTC,CASSLDYIQETQYF
TRBV2,TRBD1,TRBJ2-1,.,TGTGCCAGCAGTGAAGGGACAGGGGGCTACAATGAGCAGTTCTTC,CASSEGTGGYNEQFF
TRBV27,.,TRBJ2-5,once,TGTGCCAGCAGTTTAAGGGGGATCCAAGAGACCCAGTACTTC,CASSLRGIQETQYF
TRBV29-1,.,TRBJ1-1,.,TGCAGCGTTTCGGACACTGAAGCTTTCTTT,CSVSDTEAFF
TRBV5-1,TRBD1,TRBJ1-2,few,TGCGCCAGCAGCTCGGGGACAGGCTCCTATGGCTACACCTTC,CASSSGTGSYGYTF
TRBV7-6,.,TRBJ1-2,.,TGTGCCAGCAGCTCGGACGACGGCTATGGCTACACCTTC,CASSSDDGYGYTF
TRBV7-9,TRBD1,TRBJ1-2,once,TGTGCCAGCAGCTTAAGTCAGGGGGAAAGCTATGGCTACACCTTC,CASSLSQGESYGYTF
TRBV7-2,.,TRBJ1-4,.,TGTGCCAGCAGCCCGATTGCAACTAATGAAAAACTGTTTTTT,CASSPIATNEKLFF
TRBV7-9,.,TRBJ2-7,.,TGTGCCAGCAGCCCTTTAGGCTACGAGCAGTACTTC,CASSPLGYEQYF
TRBV4-1,TRBD1,TRBJ1-2,once,TGCGCCAGCAGCCAAGGACAGGGGGTATACTATGGCTACACCTTC,CASSQGQGVYYGYTF
TRBV20-1,.,TRBJ1-2,.,TGCAGTGCTTACGTGTATGGCTACACCTTC,CSAYVYGYTF
TRBV5-1,TRBD1,TRBJ1-4,.,TGCGCCAGCAGAATGGGACAGGGGGCAACTAATGAAAAACTGTTTTTT,CASRMGQGATNEKLFF
TRBV6-5,.,TRBJ1-2,.,TGTGCCAGCAGTCCCATTAGTAACTATGGCTACACCTTC,CASSPISNYGYTF
TRBV2,TRBD2,TRBJ2-5,.,TGTGCCAGCAGTGTGGGCGGGGGACTAGCGACGCAAGAGACCCAGTACTTC,CASSVGGGLATQETQYF
TRBV2,TRBD1,TRBJ1-2,many,TGTGCCAGCAGTGGGACAGGTTCCCGCTACACCTTC,CASSGTGSRYTF
TRBV2,TRBD1,TRBJ1-1,.,TGTGCCAGCAGGGACAGGGCGAGCACTGAAGCTTTCTTT,CASRDRASTEAFF
TRBV7-8,.,TRBJ1-1,.,TGTGCCAGCAGCACCCCCCGGGCCCCAGAGATTGAAGCTTTCTTT,CASSTPRAPEIEAFF
TRBV29-1,TRBD2,TRBJ2-5,.,TGCAGCGTTGGCGGGACTAGCGCCCTGGGGGAGACCCAGTACTTC,CSVGGTSALGETQYF
TRBV30,.,TRBJ1-5,few,TGTGCCTGGAGTGTAGCCTCGGATCAGCCCCAGCATTTT,CAWSVASDQPQHF
TRBV5-1,.,TRBJ2-7,few,TGCGCCAGCAGCTTGGACAGGTTCGAGCAGTACTTC,CASSLDRFEQYF
TRBV5-1,.,TRBJ1-5,.,TGCGCCAGCAGCTTGGAAGGACCTCATAGCAATCAGCCCCAGCATTTT,CASSLEGPHSNQPQHF
TRBV30,.,TRBJ2-3,.,TGTGCCTGGAGTTTGGGTCCAGATACGCAGTATTTT,CAWSLGPDTQYF
TRBV6-5,.,TRBJ2-5,once,TGTGCCAGCAGACCGCCGAACGGGCAAGAGACCCAGTACTTC,CASRPPNGQETQYF
TRBV20-1,.,TRBJ2-1,.,TGCAGTGCTTACAGGGGAGGAGAGCAGTTCTTC,CSAYRGGEQFF
TRBV4-1,.,TRBJ1-3,few,TGCGCCAGCAGCCAAGCTGAGGGTCTCTCTGGAAACACCATATATTTT,CASSQAEGLSGNTIYF
TRBV30,.,TRBJ1-1,.,TGTGCCTGGAGGGTTGGACGGCCAGAAACTGAAGCTTTCTTT,CAWRVGRPETEAFF
TRBV15,.,TRBJ1-1,.,TGTGCCACCAGCAGAGATAGGGGGGACCCTGAAGCTTTCTTT,CATSRDRGDPEAFF
TRBV7-2,.,TRBJ1-5,.,TGTGCCAGCAGCTTAGTTCAGGCGCCCAATCAGCCCCAGCATTTT,CASSLVQAPNQPQHF
TRBV5-1,.,TRBJ1-5,.,TGCGCCAGCAGCTTGGAGGGGATTAACAATCAGCCCCAGCATTTT,CASSLEGINNQPQHF
TRBV7-9,.,TRBJ2-7,.,TGTGCCAGCAGCTCGGGCCCCTACGAGCAGTACTTC,CASSSGPYEQYF